This TCR beta chain was documented in a study of blood T cell repertoires in COVID-19. As for the study in general: Specimens from acute and convalescent COVID-19 originated in the United States, Italy and Spain. From T cells, B-cell-depleted T cells, or PBMCs came the material, which was cDNA or gDNA.

The repertoire was sequenced with immunoSEQ multiplex PCR; TCRdb's copy has only in-frame clones and lacks some. The sample has 40,000 or so clones, almost 90% seen once. This CDR3 has 13 residues. Germline CDR1 and CDR2: WSHSY and SAAADI. V lost 4 bases to trimming and J lost 9 bases; unmatched junction nucleotides: 4. Input material: peripheral blood. The receptor was derived from a man aged 45 to 65 with active COVID-19. V usage is TRBV10-2 and J usage is TRBJ2-1; 9 bases fit TRBD1. The CDR3 coding sequence is TGCGCCAGCAGTGGGGGACAGGGATTTGAGCAGTTCTTC. Translated: CASSGGQGFEQFF.